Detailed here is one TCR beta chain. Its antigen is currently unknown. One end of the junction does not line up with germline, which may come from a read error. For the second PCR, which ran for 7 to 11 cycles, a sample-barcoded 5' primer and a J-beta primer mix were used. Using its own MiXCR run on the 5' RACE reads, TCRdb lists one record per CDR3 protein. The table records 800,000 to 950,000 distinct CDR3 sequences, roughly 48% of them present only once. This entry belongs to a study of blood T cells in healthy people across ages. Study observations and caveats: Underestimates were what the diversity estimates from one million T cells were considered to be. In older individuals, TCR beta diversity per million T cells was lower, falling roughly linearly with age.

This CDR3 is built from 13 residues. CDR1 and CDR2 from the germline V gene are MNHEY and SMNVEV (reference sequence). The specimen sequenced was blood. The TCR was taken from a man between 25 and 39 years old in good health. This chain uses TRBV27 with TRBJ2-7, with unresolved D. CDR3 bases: TGTGCCAGCAGTTTAGGACGGACCTACGGGCAGTACTTC. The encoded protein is CASSLGRTYGQYF.